This TCR beta chain is drawn from a study of blood T cell repertoires in COVID-19. About the research overall: The United States, Italy and Spain supplied acute and convalescent COVID-19 samples. T cells, B-cell-depleted T cells, or PBMCs provided the cDNA or gDNA that served as material.

The CDR3 totals 16 residues. V was clipped by 2 bases and J by 4 bases, with 16 bases between them. From germline, CDR1 is SGHNT and CDR2 YYREEE (reference sequence). How the authors handled the data: It was from reference gene primer amplification that nucleated cell counts were estimated. Measured with immunoSEQ multiplex PCR; TCRdb has only the in-frame clones, and not every one. V and J calls and clone size are those listed in that table; D and trimming were worked out from the DNA. The sample consists of around 80,000 clones, 75% to 90% of them appearing once. The TCR originated in a man in his sixties with acute or convalescent COVID-19. This chain joins TRBV5-4 and TRBJ2-1, with D possibly TRBD2 on 5 matching bases. The sample taken for sequencing was peripheral blood. Here the CDR3 reads CASSLAERADYNEQFF. The CDR3 DNA reads as TGTGCCAGCAGCTTAGCGGAGAGGGCCGATTACAATGAGCAGTTCTTC.